Below are 10 T cell receptor beta chains sequenced from a single sample in a study of shared clonotypes between healthy human individuals. Generated by immunoSEQ multiplex PCR, the TCRdb table keeps only in-frame clones and is missing some. The data show nearly 2 million clones, with about 95% seen just once and more than 0.95% held by the top ten. The naive CD8 population came from CD45RO-negative cells selected for CCR7, without terminally differentiated effector memory CD45RA+ cells. Sequenced: naive CD8+ T cells sorted from blood. These receptors were collected from a man younger than 35 in good health.

Remarks on this clone: Other DNA variants within this sample encode the same CDR3. V usage is TRBV27 and J usage is TRBJ1-5; D uncertain. The V end lost 2 bases, the J end lost 2 bases, and 4 bases lay between the germline ends. The CDR3 runs to 13 residues. Germline CDR1 reads MNHEY; CDR2 reads SMNVEV (reference sequence). The CDR3, as DNA: TGTGCCAGCAGTTTAACGGGCAATCAGCCCCAGCATTTT. This codes for CASSLTGNQPQHF.

A word on this clone: A much more abundant neighbour one base away suggests this may be a read error. Other nucleotide sequences from this sample produce the same CDR3. The rearrangement joins TRBV28 to TRBJ2-7; D unresolved. V lost 2 bases and J lost 0, with 5 bases in between. The V gene's germline CDR1 is MDHEN and CDR2 SYDVKM. The CDR3 consists of 13 residues. CDR3 region: CASSLASSYEQYF. DNA of the CDR3: TGTGCCAGCAGTTTAGCGAGCTCCTACGAGCAGTACTTC.

The genes are TRBV5-1 and TRBJ1-1; D ambiguous. The V and J ends lost 0 bases and 2 bases respectively, with 8 bases between them. Germline CDR1 SGHRS, CDR2 YFSETQ. The CDR3 is 14 amino acids. This CDR3 reads CASSLAYHNTEAFF. In DNA form, the CDR3 reads TGCGCCAGCAGCTTGGCCTACCACAACACTGAAGCTTTCTTT.

J is TRBJ2-2 and V is TRBV10-1; 8 bases line up with TRBD1. V trimming: 7 bases; J trimming: 5 bases; junction bases outside the gene matches: 15. CDR3 length equals 17 residues. Germline assignment: CDR1 WNHNN and CDR2 SYGVQD (reference sequence). This chain's CDR3 is CASTIGTGFTRTGELFF. CDR3 DNA sequence: TGCGCCAGCACCATAGGGACAGGCTTTACGAGGACCGGGGAGCTGTTTTTT.

V is TRBV11-2 and J is TRBJ2-5; D is uncertain. This CDR3 comprises 14 residues. Trimming took off 0 bases at V and 5 bases at J, with 10 bases between the two ends. Germline V gene sequence: CDR1 SGHAT, CDR2 FQNNGV. The CDR3 here is CASSLELLSETQYF. The DNA of the CDR3 is TGTGCCAGCAGCTTAGAACTCCTCTCCGAGACCCAGTACTTC.

In nucleotides, the CDR3 is TGTGCCAGCAGCCCGAGCGGGATGAGCTACGAGCAGTACTTC. This codes for CASSPSGMSYEQYF. This chain links TRBV9 with TRBJ2-7; 7 positions agree with TRBD2. The V gene's germline CDR1 is SGDLS and CDR2 YYNGEE. The CDR3 totals 14 residues. The V segment lost 4 bases and the J segment 3 bases; nucleotides outside the gene matches: 7.

J is TRBJ1-1 and V is TRBV5-8; the D is unclear. CDR3 length: 13 residues. Trimming took off 1 base at V and 3 bases at J, with 7 bases between the two ends. Per germline, CDR1 SGHTS and CDR2 YDEGEE. The CDR3 spells CASSLTVHTEAFF. The CDR3, as DNA: TGTGCCAGCAGCTTGACCGTGCACACTGAAGCTTTCTTT.

The chain carries TRBV7-6 and TRBJ2-3, with 11 positions matching TRBD2. CDR1 is SGHVS, CDR2 FNYEAQ, per germline. The CDR3 consists of 15 residues. V lost 3 bases to trimming and J lost 2 bases; unmatched junction nucleotides: 1. The CDR3 spells CASSLGLADTDTQYF. The CDR3 nucleotides read TGTGCCAGCAGCTTGGGACTAGCGGACACAGATACGCAGTATTTT.

This sequence joins TRBV5-1 and TRBJ2-1; D is ambiguous. V was pared by 3 bases and J by 4 bases, with 8 bases between. This CDR3 is built from 13 residues. Looked up from germline, CDR1 is SGHRS and CDR2 is YFSETQ. The CDR3 nucleotides read TGCGCCAGCAGCTGGGAACCATACAATGAGCAGTTCTTC. It specifies CASSWEPYNEQFF.

J is TRBJ2-2 and V is TRBV19; 13 bases match TRBD2. The V segment lost 8 bases and the J segment 6 bases; nucleotides outside the gene matches: 15. The length of the CDR3 is 18 residues. CDR1 LNHDA and CDR2 SQIVND come from the germline V gene (reference sequence). The CDR3 reads CASSTSPATSGGPGELFF. In DNA form, the CDR3 reads TGTGCCAGTTCAACTTCCCCCGCGACTAGCGGGGGGCCCGGGGAGCTGTTTTTT. Supplemented by reference TRBV19 and TRBJ2-2, the full variable domain reads DGGITQSPKYLFRKEGQNVTLSCEQNLNHDAMYWYRQDPGQGLRLIYYSQIVNDFQKGDIAEGYSVSREKKESFPLTVTSAQKNPTAFYLCASSTSPATSGGPGELFFGEGSRLTVL.